This T cell receptor beta chain was profiled in a study of Ad26.COV2.S vaccination and SARS-CoV-2 variants. For the study at large: Ad26.COV2.S was injected intramuscularly once or twice, 56 days apart.

Clones were read by immunoSEQ multiplex PCR, and TCRdb kept only the in-frame ones, dropping some. In the table there are about 480,000 clones, 70% to 90% of which are singletons. The length of the CDR3 is 15 residues. In germline, CDR1 is SGHVS, CDR2 FNYEAQ. V was trimmed by 5 bases and J by 5 bases, leaving 15 bases between them. Described treatment: 15 to 20 received Ad26.COV2.S at low or high dose, single or two shots; five or six received placebo; per-sample allocation not given. Day 63 after the first injection of vaccine or placebo was the sampling time. The chain is built from TRBV7-6 and TRBJ1-4; D gene unclear. The material sequenced was peripheral blood, taken in a trial of Ad26.COV2.S vaccine versus placebo. The sequence came from a person between 18 and 60 years old who received the Ad26.COV2.S COVID-19 vaccine or a placebo. The CDR3 DNA reads TGTGCCAGCAGCCCCGGGCCCCTCCAGAATGAAAAACTGTTTTTT. Amino acids: CASSPGPLQNEKLFF.